Listed below are T cell receptor beta chains from one sample, sequenced in a study of T cell repertoires in cytomegalovirus infection. In TCRdb, the reads were re-called with MiXCR into one record per CDR3 protein. The sample shows under 850,000 distinct CDR3 sequences, roughly 33% of them seen only once. These receptors' antigens are unknown. The input for sequencing was cultured PBMCs, taken from culture after CMV antigen stimulation. These receptors were collected from a human donor in good health (CMV status not recorded). Some clones in this sample may be carry-over from other donors' samples. Both conserved end residues are part of each CDR3. Each record gives: V gene, J gene, CDR3 protein.

v_call: TRBV14; j_call: TRBJ2-5; cdr3_aa: CASSQDDGVDRGMETQYF
v_call: TRBV20-1; j_call: TRBJ1-6; cdr3_aa: CSARVTNSPLHF
v_call: TRBV6-1; j_call: TRBJ2-1; cdr3_aa: CASSQGEGYDTGYNEQFF
v_call: TRBV12-5; j_call: TRBJ2-4; cdr3_aa: CASGCPIPTISPDIQYF
v_call: TRBV7-9; j_call: TRBJ1-1; cdr3_aa: CASSLGGGQKAFF
v_call: TRBV7-6; j_call: TRBJ2-7; cdr3_aa: CASSPPARYDSKQYF
v_call: TRBV18; j_call: TRBJ2-7; cdr3_aa: CASSPEAGYEQYF
v_call: TRBV6-2/TRBV6-3; j_call: TRBJ2-7; cdr3_aa: CASSYSRDPYEQYF
v_call: TRBV5-5; j_call: TRBJ2-1; cdr3_aa: CASQIWTGITRRDNEQFF
v_call: TRBV7-9; j_call: TRBJ2-7; cdr3_aa: CASSAWTDTYEQYF